This T cell receptor beta chain was profiled in a study of shared clonotypes between healthy human individuals. Study observations and caveats: Relative to their counterparts shared across all four donors, non-shared clonotypes exhibited diminished generation probabilities.

This clone was counted between two and nine times. Its specificity is unknown. Sequenced by immunoSEQ multiplex PCR; TCRdb stores in-frame clones only, minus some. Among around 690,000 clones listed, about nine tenths were seen once. Germline V lookup: CDR1 MDHEN, CDR2 SYDVKM. Trimming took off 5 bases at V and 1 base at J, with 11 bases between the two ends. This CDR3 has 14 residues. This TCR came from a man younger than 35 in good health. Some clones in this sample may be carry-over from other donors' samples. Sample: memory CD8+ T cells from PBMCs. The subset here: CD45RO+ cells pooled with CCR7-negative TemRA cells. V usage is TRBV28 and J usage is TRBJ1-1, with D unresolved. The DNA for the CDR3 is TGTGCCAGCAGTCCCTGGGAGTCGAACACTGAAGCTTTCTTT. Translated: CASSPWESNTEAFF.